The 17 T cell receptor beta chains reported below all come from one sample, sequenced in a study of regulatory T cells in long-lasting Graves disease. Time point in this sample: newly diagnosed GD, antithyroid drugs for less than 3 months. Extracted PBMC RNA gave rise to the TCR library. Investigators prepared the TCR beta libraries by applying iRepertoire HTBI primers and Arm-PCR of CDR3 regions. TCRdb re-called the multiplex PCR reads through MiXCR, storing one row per CDR3 protein. Among 400,000 to 550,000 distinct CDR3 sequences listed, roughly 15% were seen once. These data were also filed under a second study, of T cells in Graves' hyperthyroidism and ophthalmopathy.

Material: peripheral blood mononuclear cells (PBMCs), obtained at new diagnosis, from a patient treated with antithyroid drugs. These receptors were collected from a young woman with Graves disease.

This clonotype was seen many times. This chain joins TRBV28 and TRBJ2-7; 7 nucleotides line up with TRBD2. Germline CDR1 and CDR2: MDHEN and SYDVKM. The V gene end was trimmed by 6 bases and the J gene end by 6 bases; junction bases not matched to a gene: 14. This CDR3 spans 15 amino acids. The CDR3 region has the DNA TGTGCCAGCAGATCCCCTAGCGGAGCCCCCTCCGAGCAGTACTTC. As protein: CASRSPSGAPSEQYF. The full variable domain, its missing parts supplied by reference TRBV28 and TRBJ2-7, is DVKVTQSSRYLVKRTGEKVFLECVQDMDHENMFWYRQDPGLGLRLIYFSYDVKMKEKGDIPEGYSVSREKKERFSLILESASTNQTSMYLCASRSPSGAPSEQYFGPGTRLTVT.

This clonotype has a count of ten or more. The chain employs TRBV5-1 and TRBJ2-7; D is unclear. CDR3 length: 15 amino acids. V was shortened by 0 bases and J by 3 bases, with 13 bases between the two germline ends. CDR1 and CDR2 (germline): SGHRS, YFSETQ. CDR3 loop: CASSLAPETLYEQYF. The CDR3 DNA sequence: TGCGCCAGCAGCTTGGCCCCGGAGACCCTCTACGAGCAGTACTTC.

Ten or more counts support this clonotype. The gene calls are TRBV6-2 or TRBV6-3 and TRBJ2-3, with 7 bases identical to TRBD2. CDR1 and CDR2 from the germline V gene are MNHEY and SVGEGT. Trimming cost V 4 bases and J 5 bases; bases outside gene matches: 9. This CDR3 has 15 residues. Here the CDR3 reads CASSSSWEGLDTQYF. CDR3 DNA: TGTGCCAGCAGTTCCAGTTGGGAGGGCCTAGATACGCAGTATTTT.

The genes are TRBV6-1 and TRBJ2-7; D possibly corresponds to TRBD1 (5 bases). V lost 7 bases and J lost 4, with 20 bases in between. The CDR3 extends over 15 amino acids. Germline V gene data show CDR1 as MNHNS and CDR2 as SASEGT. The CDR3 region is CASTLTGSGAYEQYF. The CDR3, as DNA: TGTGCCAGCACCCTCACAGGCAGTGGGGCGTACGAGCAGTACTTC.

In this sample, this clonotype turned up many times. The J gene is TRBJ2-1, the V gene TRBV7-9; 13 nucleotides match TRBD2. The CDR3 spans 16 residues. V dropped 4 bases and J dropped 9; count of bases not matched to a gene: 9. Germline CDR1 SEHNR, CDR2 FQNEAQ (reference sequence). The CDR3 loop reads CASSSSGLAGVVEQFF. Here the CDR3 DNA reads TGTGCCAGCAGCTCATCAGGACTAGCGGGAGTGGTTGAGCAGTTCTTC.

This clonotype was detected many times. The rearrangement joins TRBV11-3 to TRBJ2-3; D unclear. The V end lost 4 bases, the J end lost 1 base, and 15 bases lay between the germline ends. This CDR3 has 16 amino acids. Per the germline V gene, CDR1 is SGHNT and CDR2 is YENEEA. The CDR3 DNA sequence: TGTGCCAGCAGCTCTCTCAGAGGTCTGGGCACAGATACGCAGTATTTT. Amino acids: CASSSLRGLGTDTQYF. Supplemented by reference TRBV11-3 and TRBJ2-3, the full variable domain reads EAGVVQSPRYKIIEKKQPVAFWCNPISGHNTLYWYLQNLGQGPELLIRYENEEAVDDSQLPKDRFSAERLKGVDSTLKIQPAELGDSAVYLCASSSLRGLGTDTQYFGPGTRLTVL.

This clonotype was seen ten or more times. The rearrangement uses TRBV15 and TRBJ2-1, with D unresolved. V was clipped by 4 bases and J by 0 bases, with 16 bases between them. CDR3 length equals 17 residues. CDR1 is LNHNV, CDR2 YYDKDF, per germline (reference sequence). CDR3 sequence reads: CATSTVTSANSYNEQFF. CDR3 in DNA: TGTGCCACCAGCACGGTGACCAGCGCAAACTCCTACAATGAGCAGTTCTTC.

This clonotype showed up many times. The V gene is TRBV28, the J gene TRBJ2-7; 8 bases agree with TRBD2. Losses at the gene ends were 6 bases for V and 6 bases for J; bases not matched to a gene: 10. The length of the CDR3 is 14 residues. The germline V gene has CDR1 MDHEN and CDR2 SYDVKM. The CDR3, as DNA: TGTGCCAGCAGGTCCAGGGGACTAGTGATCGAGCAGTACTTC. This sequence encodes CASRSRGLVIEQYF.

Many counts were recorded for this clonotype. V is TRBV20-1 and J is TRBJ2-5; the match to TRBD1 covers 8 bases. Germline V gene lookup returns CDR1 DFQATT and CDR2 SNEGSKA (reference sequence). Losses at the gene ends were 7 bases for V and 4 bases for J; bases not matched to a gene: 8. The CDR3 length is 13 residues. The CDR3 sequence is CSVPDRAGETQYF. In DNA form, the CDR3 reads TGCAGTGTCCCGGACAGGGCTGGAGAGACCCAGTACTTC.

This clonotype was counted ten times or more. The CDR3 protein is CATSRALGPQHF. The CDR3 DNA reads as TGTGCCACCAGCAGGGCCCTTGGGCCCCAGCATTTT. The chain links TRBV15 to TRBJ1-5; unclear D gene. Trimming cost V 3 bases and J 9 bases, with 9 bases left between them. CDR1 is LNHNV and CDR2 is YYDKDF in the germline V gene (reference sequence). The CDR3 spans 12 residues. The full variable domain, with the rest looked up from reference TRBV15 and TRBJ1-5, is DAMVIQNPRYQVTQFGKPVTLSCSQTLNHNVMYWYQQKSSQAPKLLFHYYDKDFNNEADTPDNFQSRRPNTSFCFLDIRSPGLGDTAMYLCATSRALGPQHFGDGTRLSIL.

The chain employs TRBV6-2 or TRBV6-3 and TRBJ1-5; the D gene is possibly TRBD1 (5 bases). CDR1 and CDR2 from the germline V gene are MNHEY and SVGEGT. Trimming took 8 bases from V and 8 from J, leaving 19 bases between them. The CDR3 is 14 residues long. The CDR3 is CASVDKGSLKPQHF. The CDR3 DNA follows: TGTGCCAGCGTGGACAAGGGTAGTCTAAAGCCCCAGCATTTT.

The sample holds many counts of this clonotype. The rearrangement uses TRBV3-1 and TRBJ1-1; weak D call: TRBD1 (6 bases). The germline V gene has CDR1 LGHDT and CDR2 YNNKEL (reference sequence). Trimming shortened V by 6 bases and J by 4 bases, and 18 bases separated the two germline ends. The CDR3 runs to 15 residues. The CDR3 DNA is TGTGCCAGCAGTCGAGGCAGGGGTGGGGGCACTGAAGCTTTCTTT. Translated: CASSRGRGGGTEAFF.

On this clonotype itself: Possible read error: a much larger clone is one base away. The chain joins TRBV5-6 to TRBJ2-3, with D possibly being TRBD1 or TRBD2 (5 bases each). The V and J ends lost 0 bases and 2 bases respectively, with 16 bases between them. CDR1 and CDR2 from the germline V gene are SGHDT and YYEEEE. The CDR3 extends over 17 amino acids. CDR3 amino acids: CASSLVGASGHTDTQYF. CDR3 nucleotides: TGTGCCAGCAGCTTGGTAGGGGCAAGCGGCCACACAGATACGCAGTATTTT.

This clonotype showed up just a few times. This rearrangement joins TRBV6-2 or TRBV6-3 to TRBJ1-5, with D uncertain. The V end lost 5 bases, the J end lost 6 bases, and 5 bases lay between the germline ends. Germline V lookup: CDR1 MNHEY, CDR2 SVGEGT. The length of the CDR3 is 11 residues. CDR3 bases: TGTGCCAGCAGTCAGTCTCAGCCCCAGCATTTT. Amino acid sequence: CASSQSQPQHF.

This clonotype was seen ten or more times. The chain is built from TRBV2 and TRBJ2-3; D is unresolved. Germline assignment: CDR1 SNHLY and CDR2 FYNNEI. The length of the CDR3 is 13 residues. The V and J ends lost 8 bases and 5 bases respectively, with 14 bases between them. CDR3 amino acids: CASWAQGKDTQYF. Here the CDR3 DNA reads TGTGCCAGCTGGGCCCAAGGGAAAGATACGCAGTATTTT.

Notes on this clonotype: A much larger clone differs from this one at a single base, so this may be a read error. Lacking the conserved final phenylalanine or tryptophan, this CDR3 likely reflects a read error. No DNA is shown, since the ends of the CDR3 on it are uncertain; the CDR3 is the one TCRdb lists. The gene calls are TRBV30 and TRBJ2-5; the table's D call, TRBD2, has no DNA check behind it. The CDR3 is 14 residues long, counting both termini. Germline loops: CDR1 GTSNPN, CDR2 SVGIG (reference sequence). CDR3 amino acids: CAWTPVGTLDGVFS.

In its sample, this clonotype was seen a few times. V usage is TRBV29-1 and J usage is TRBJ2-1; 7 bases fit TRBD2. Germline V gives CDR1 SQVTM, CDR2 ANQGSEA. The CDR3 has 18 amino acids. V shed 0 bases, J shed 2 bases, and the junction held 13 bases outside the gene matches. In DNA form, the CDR3 reads TGCAGCGTTGAAGATAGTCTGGCGGGAGAGAGGGCCTACAATGAGCAGTTCTTC. Protein sequence: CSVEDSLAGERAYNEQFF.